This record concerns one T cell receptor (beta chain) sequence. This specimen belongs to a study of control samples from healthy donors and cancer patients. Clones were sequenced by immunoSEQ multiplex PCR, and TCRdb holds only the in-frame ones, with some missing. The sample holds about 170,000 clones; around 88% are singletons and the top ten take under 5%. The CDR3 has 14 residues. Per the germline V gene, CDR1 is MGHRA and CDR2 is YSYEKL. The V gene lost 4 bases and the J gene lost 1 base, with 10 bases spanning the gap. J is TRBJ1-1 and V is TRBV4-1, with unresolved D. The sample comprised blood. The sequence came from a woman aged 25 to 45 in good health. Written as DNA, the CDR3 is TGCGCCAGCAGCCCCCGGGTCGAGAACACTGAAGCTTTCTTT. Protein sequence: CASSPRVENTEAFF.